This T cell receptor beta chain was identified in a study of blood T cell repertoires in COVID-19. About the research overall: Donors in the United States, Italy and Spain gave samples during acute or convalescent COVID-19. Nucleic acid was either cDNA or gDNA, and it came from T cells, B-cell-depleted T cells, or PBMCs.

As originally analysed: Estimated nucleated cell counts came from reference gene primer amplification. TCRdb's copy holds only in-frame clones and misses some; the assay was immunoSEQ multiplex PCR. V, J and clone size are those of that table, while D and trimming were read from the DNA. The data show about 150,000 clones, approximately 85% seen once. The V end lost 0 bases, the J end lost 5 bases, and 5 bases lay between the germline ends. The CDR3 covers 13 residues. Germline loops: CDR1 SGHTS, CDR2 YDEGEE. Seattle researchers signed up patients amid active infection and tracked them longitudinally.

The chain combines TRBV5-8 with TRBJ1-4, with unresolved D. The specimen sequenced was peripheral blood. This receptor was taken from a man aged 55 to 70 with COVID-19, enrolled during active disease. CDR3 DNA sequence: TGTGCCAGCAGCTTGGCCGGGAATGAAAAACTGTTTTTT. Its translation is CASSLAGNEKLFF.